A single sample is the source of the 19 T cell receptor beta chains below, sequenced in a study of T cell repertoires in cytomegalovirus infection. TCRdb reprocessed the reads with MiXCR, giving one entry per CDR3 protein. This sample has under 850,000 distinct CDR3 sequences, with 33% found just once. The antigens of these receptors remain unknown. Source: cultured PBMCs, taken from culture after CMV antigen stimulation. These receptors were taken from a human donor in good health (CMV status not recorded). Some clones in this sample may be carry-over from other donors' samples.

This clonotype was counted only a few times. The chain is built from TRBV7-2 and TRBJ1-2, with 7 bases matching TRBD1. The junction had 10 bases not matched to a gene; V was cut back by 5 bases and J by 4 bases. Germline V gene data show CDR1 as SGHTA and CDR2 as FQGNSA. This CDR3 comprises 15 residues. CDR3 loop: CASSLQGGGGYGYTF. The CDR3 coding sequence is TGTGCCAGCAGCCTTCAGGGGGGGGGTGGCTATGGCTACACCTTC. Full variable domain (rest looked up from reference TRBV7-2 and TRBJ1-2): GAGVSQSPSNKVTEKGKDVELRCDPISGHTALYWYRQSLGQGLEFLIYFQGNSAPDKSGLPSDRFSAERTGGSVSTLTIQRTQQEDSAVYLCASSLQGGGGYGYTFGSGTRLTVV.

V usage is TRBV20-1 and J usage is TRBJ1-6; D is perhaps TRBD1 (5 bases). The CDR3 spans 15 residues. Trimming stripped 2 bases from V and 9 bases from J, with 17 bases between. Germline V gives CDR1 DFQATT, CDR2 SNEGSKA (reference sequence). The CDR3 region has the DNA TGCAGTGCTAGATCCCAAGGGGATTGGGGTTCACCCCTCCACTTT. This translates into CSARSQGDWGSPLHF.

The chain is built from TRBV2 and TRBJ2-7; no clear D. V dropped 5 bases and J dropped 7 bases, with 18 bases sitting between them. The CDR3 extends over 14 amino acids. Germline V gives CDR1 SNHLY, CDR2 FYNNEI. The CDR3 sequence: CASSFPDFLWEQYF. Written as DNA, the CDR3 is TGTGCCAGCAGTTTCCCGGATTTCCTATGGGAGCAGTACTTC.

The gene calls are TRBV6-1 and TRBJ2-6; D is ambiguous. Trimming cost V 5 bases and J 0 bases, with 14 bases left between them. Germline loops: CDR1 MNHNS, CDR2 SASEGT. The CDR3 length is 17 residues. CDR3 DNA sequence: TGTGCCAGCAGTCGCCGACTGAAGAGCTCTGGGGCCAACGTCCTGACTTTC. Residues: CASSRRLKSSGANVLTF.

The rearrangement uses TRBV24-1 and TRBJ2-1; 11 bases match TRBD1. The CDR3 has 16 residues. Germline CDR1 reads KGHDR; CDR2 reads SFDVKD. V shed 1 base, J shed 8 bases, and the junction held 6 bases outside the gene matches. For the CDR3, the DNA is TGTGCCACCAGTGATTTCGGGACAGGGGGACTTCATGAGCAGTTCTTC. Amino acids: CATSDFGTGGLHEQFF.

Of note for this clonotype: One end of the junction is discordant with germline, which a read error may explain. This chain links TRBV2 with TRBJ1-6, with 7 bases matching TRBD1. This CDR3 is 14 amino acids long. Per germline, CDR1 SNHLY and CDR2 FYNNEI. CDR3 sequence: CASSGQVWNSPLHF. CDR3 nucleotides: TGTGCCAGCTCCGGACAGGTTTGGAATTCACCCCTCCACTTC.

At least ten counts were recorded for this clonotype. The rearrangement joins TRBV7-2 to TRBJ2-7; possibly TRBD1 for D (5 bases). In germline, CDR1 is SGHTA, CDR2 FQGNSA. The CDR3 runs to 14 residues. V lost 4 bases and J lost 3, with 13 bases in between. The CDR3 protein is CASSWTPWGYEQYF. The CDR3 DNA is TGTGCCAGCAGCTGGACACCCTGGGGCTACGAGCAGTACTTC.

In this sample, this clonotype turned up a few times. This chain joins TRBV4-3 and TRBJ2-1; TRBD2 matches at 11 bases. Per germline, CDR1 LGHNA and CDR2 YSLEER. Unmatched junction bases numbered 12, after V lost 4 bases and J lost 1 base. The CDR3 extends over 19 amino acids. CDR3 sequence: CASSPRLAGPEWSYNEQFF. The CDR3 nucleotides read TGCGCCAGCAGCCCTCGACTAGCGGGGCCAGAGTGGTCCTACAATGAGCAGTTCTTC.

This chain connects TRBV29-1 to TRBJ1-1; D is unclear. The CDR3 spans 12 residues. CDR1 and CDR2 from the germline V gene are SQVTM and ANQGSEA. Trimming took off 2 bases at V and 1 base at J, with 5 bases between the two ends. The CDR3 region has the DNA TGCAGCGTTGAATACAGGAACACTGAAGCTTTCTTT. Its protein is CSVEYRNTEAFF.

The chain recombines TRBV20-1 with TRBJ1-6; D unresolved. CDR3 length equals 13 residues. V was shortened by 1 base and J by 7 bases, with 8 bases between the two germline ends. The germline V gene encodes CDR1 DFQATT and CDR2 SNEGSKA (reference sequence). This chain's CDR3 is CSARVARNSPLHF. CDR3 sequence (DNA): TGCAGTGCTAGAGTCGCCAGGAATTCACCCCTCCACTTT.

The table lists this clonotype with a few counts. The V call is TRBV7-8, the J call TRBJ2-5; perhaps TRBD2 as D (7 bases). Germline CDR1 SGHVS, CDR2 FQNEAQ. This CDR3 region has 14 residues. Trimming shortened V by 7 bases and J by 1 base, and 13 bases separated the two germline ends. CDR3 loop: CASTGRGAQETQYF. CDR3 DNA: TGTGCCAGCACCGGCCGGGGGGCCCAAGAGACCCAGTACTTC. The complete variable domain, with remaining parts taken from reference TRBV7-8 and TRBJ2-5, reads GAGVSQSPRYKVAKRGQDVALRCDPISGHVSLFWYQQALGQGPEFLTYFQNEAQLDKSGLPSDRFFAERPEGSVSTLKIQRTQQEDSAVYLCASTGRGAQETQYFGPGTRLLVL.

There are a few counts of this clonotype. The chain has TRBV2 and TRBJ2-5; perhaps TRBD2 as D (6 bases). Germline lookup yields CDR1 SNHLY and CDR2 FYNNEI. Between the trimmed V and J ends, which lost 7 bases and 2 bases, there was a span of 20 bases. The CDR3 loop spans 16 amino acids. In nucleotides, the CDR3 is TGTGCCAGCATCGGGGGTGTCGGGTGGTGGCAAGAGACCCAGTACTTC. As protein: CASIGGVGWWQETQYF.

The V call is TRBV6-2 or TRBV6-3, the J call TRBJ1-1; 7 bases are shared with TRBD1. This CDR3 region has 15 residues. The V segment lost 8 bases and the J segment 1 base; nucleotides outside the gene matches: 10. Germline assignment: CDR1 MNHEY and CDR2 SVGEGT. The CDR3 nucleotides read TGTGCCAGCGGATCCCGACAGGGTTGGAACACTGAAGCTTTCTTT. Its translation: CASGSRQGWNTEAFF.

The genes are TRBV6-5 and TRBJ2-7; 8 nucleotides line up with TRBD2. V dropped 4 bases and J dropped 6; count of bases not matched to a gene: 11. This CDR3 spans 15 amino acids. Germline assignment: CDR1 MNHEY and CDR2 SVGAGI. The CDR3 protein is CASSSIPGGAGEQYF. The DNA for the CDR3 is TGTGCCAGCAGTTCCATACCGGGAGGGGCGGGCGAGCAGTACTTC.

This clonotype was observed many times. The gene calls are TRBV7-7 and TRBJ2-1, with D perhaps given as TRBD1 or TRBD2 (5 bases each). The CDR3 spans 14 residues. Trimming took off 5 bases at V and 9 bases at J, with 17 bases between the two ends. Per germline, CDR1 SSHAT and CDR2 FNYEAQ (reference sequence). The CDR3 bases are TGTGCCAGCAGCCCCAGGGACCGCTGGGGTGAGCAGTTCTTC. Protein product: CASSPRDRWGEQFF.

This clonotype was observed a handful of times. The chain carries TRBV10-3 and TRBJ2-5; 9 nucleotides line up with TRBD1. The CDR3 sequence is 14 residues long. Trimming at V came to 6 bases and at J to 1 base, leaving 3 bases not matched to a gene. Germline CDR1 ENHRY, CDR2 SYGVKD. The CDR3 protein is CAIRGTGLQETQYF. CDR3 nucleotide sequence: TGTGCCATCAGGGGGACAGGGCTCCAAGAGACCCAGTACTTC.

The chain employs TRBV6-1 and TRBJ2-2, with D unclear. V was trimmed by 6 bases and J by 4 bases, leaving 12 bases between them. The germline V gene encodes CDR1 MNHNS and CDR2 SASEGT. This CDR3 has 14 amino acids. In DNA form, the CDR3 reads TGTGCCAGCAGGGCCCTTTGGGGCACCGGGGAGCTGTTTTTT. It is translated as CASRALWGTGELFF.

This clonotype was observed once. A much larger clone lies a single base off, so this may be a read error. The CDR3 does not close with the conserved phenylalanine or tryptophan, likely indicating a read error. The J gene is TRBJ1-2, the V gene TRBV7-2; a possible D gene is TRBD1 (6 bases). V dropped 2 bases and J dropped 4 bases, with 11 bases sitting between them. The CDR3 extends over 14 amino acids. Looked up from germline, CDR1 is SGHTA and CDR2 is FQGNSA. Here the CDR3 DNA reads TGTGCCAGCAGCTTAAGTACAGGGCCCTATGGCTACACCTAC. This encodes CASSLSTGPYGYTY.

CDR3: CASSPQGVNTQYF. DNA for the CDR3: TGTGCCAGCAGCCCCCAGGGGGTGAATACGCAGTATTTT. V gene TRBV7-6 combines with J gene TRBJ2-3; 7 nucleotides line up with TRBD1. CDR1 is SGHVS, CDR2 FNYEAQ, per germline. The junction had 6 bases not matched to a gene; V was cut back by 5 bases and J by 7 bases. The CDR3 runs to 13 residues.